This paragraph covers one T cell receptor (beta chain) sequence. Germline CDR1 reads LNHDA; CDR2 reads SQIVND (reference sequence). V was clipped by 7 bases and J by 5 bases, with 21 bases between them. This CDR3 contains 16 residues. The sample belongs to a study of control samples from healthy donors and cancer patients. Data came from immunoSEQ multiplex PCR; TCRdb stores just in-frame clones and leaves some out. Of 150,000 to 200,000 clones in the sample, approximately 86% were seen once. The receptor was isolated from a man between 18 and 35 years old in good health. This sequence joins TRBV19 and TRBJ1-5; TRBD1 is a possible D gene (5 bases). Specimen: blood. CDR3 coding DNA: TGTGCCAGTAACCTAATTAGGGGACTGAAGGATCAGCCCCAGCATTTT. It specifies CASNLIRGLKDQPQHF. Based on the CDR3 plus reference TRBV19 and TRBJ1-5, the full variable domain is DGGITQSPKYLFRKEGQNVTLSCEQNLNHDAMYWYRQDPGQGLRLIYYSQIVNDFQKGDIAEGYSVSREKKESFPLTVTSAQKNPTAFYLCASNLIRGLKDQPQHFGDGTRLSIL.